The 27 T cell receptor beta chains below come from one sample, sequenced in a study of T-cell reconstitution after alpha-beta-depleted transplantation in children. Unique molecular identifiers were incorporated during preparation of the TCRbeta library. TCRdb reanalysed the PCR reads using MiXCR and keeps one entry per CDR3 protein. The data contain hundreds of thousands of distinct CDR3 sequences, approximately 12% of them seen just once; the ten biggest clones take up approximately 5.4%. Specimen: PBMCs from the stem cell graft donor, collected from the stem cell graft. The receptor set was obtained from a human donor who donated a stem cell graft to a child with combined immunodeficiency.

V and J are TRBV7-3 and TRBJ2-2; D unresolved. There are 15 residues in the CDR3. Germline V lookup: CDR1 SGHTA, CDR2 FQGTGA. Trimming cost V 1 base and J 3 bases, with 9 bases left between them. The CDR3 DNA is TGTGCCAGCAGCTTAAGTCGGTGGGACACCGGGGAGCTGTTTTTT. It yields the protein CASSLSRWDTGELFF. Complete variable domain (other parts from reference TRBV7-3 and TRBJ2-2): GAGVSQTPSNKVTEKGKYVELRCDPISGHTALYWYRQSLGQGPEFLIYFQGTGAADDSGLPNDRFFAVRPEGSVSTLKIQRTERGDSAVYLCASSLSRWDTGELFFGEGSRLTVL.

This clonotype was seen ten or more times. The chain joins TRBV12-3 or TRBV12-4 to TRBJ1-2, with a weak D call TRBD1 (6 bases). This CDR3 contains 14 residues. Trimming left V 4 bases short and J 4 bases short, with 13 bases between. This CDR3 is CASSYGGAGYGYTF. The CDR3 nucleotides are TGTGCCAGCAGTTATGGGGGCGCTGGCTATGGCTACACCTTC.

This clonotype has more than one count but fewer than ten. The J gene is TRBJ2-7, the V gene TRBV9; TRBD1 might be the D (6 bases). The V end lost 0 bases, the J end lost 2 bases, and 12 bases lay between the germline ends. CDR3 length: 15 amino acids. The germline V gene has CDR1 SGDLS and CDR2 YYNGEE. The chain's CDR3 is CASSVGNGGPYEQYF. DNA for the CDR3: TGTGCCAGCAGCGTAGGGAATGGGGGCCCCTACGAGCAGTACTTC.

The sample holds many counts of this clonotype. The chain recombines TRBV7-9 with TRBJ2-5; TRBD2 aligns across 8 bases. The V and J ends lost 8 bases and 2 bases, in that order; junction bases with no gene match: 4. Germline V gives CDR1 SEHNR, CDR2 FQNEAQ (reference sequence). The CDR3 sequence is 13 residues long. Written as DNA, the CDR3 is TGTGCCAGCGTCACTAGCGGACAAGAGACCCAGTACTTC. Protein: CASVTSGQETQYF.

This clonotype was seen a few times. The rearrangement uses TRBV6-2 or TRBV6-3 and TRBJ1-1; D gene ambiguous. V was trimmed by 3 bases and J by 0 bases, leaving 11 bases between them. Per germline, CDR1 MNHEY and CDR2 SVGEGT. This CDR3 spans 15 amino acids. Here the CDR3 DNA reads TGTGCCAGCAGTTATCACAGCGTGCTGAACACTGAAGCTTTCTTT. The encoded protein is CASSYHSVLNTEAFF.

V is TRBV29-1 and J is TRBJ2-1; 9 bases line up with TRBD1. Looked up from germline, CDR1 is SQVTM and CDR2 is ANQGSEA. V shed 6 bases, J shed 5 bases, and the junction held 8 bases outside the gene matches. This CDR3 spans 14 amino acids. The CDR3 nucleotides read TGCAGCGTGGAGGGACAGGGTATGGACAATGAGCAGTTCTTC. Its protein product is CSVEGQGMDNEQFF.

A few counts support this clonotype. The chain carries TRBV6-2 or TRBV6-3 and TRBJ2-1; D not resolved. The CDR3 extends over 14 amino acids. Looked up from germline, CDR1 is MNHEY and CDR2 is SVGEGT. V gave up 0 bases and J gave up 8 bases, with 11 bases separating them. This CDR3 is CASSYSWPADEQFF. CDR3 DNA: TGTGCCAGCAGTTACTCGTGGCCGGCAGATGAGCAGTTCTTC.

This clonotype was seen many times. The chain recombines TRBV20-1 with TRBJ2-7, with D possibly called TRBD1 or TRBD2 (6 bases each). V gave up 0 bases and J gave up 6 bases, with 12 bases separating them. The CDR3 is 13 residues long. The V gene's germline CDR1 is DFQATT and CDR2 SNEGSKA (reference sequence). Here the CDR3 reads CSAREGGISEQYF. The CDR3 DNA sequence: TGCAGTGCTAGAGAAGGGGGGATAAGCGAGCAGTACTTC.

This clonotype was detected a few times. The chain couples TRBV5-1 to TRBJ1-6; D not resolved. The V gene's germline CDR1 is SGHRS and CDR2 YFSETQ. CDR3 length equals 16 residues. V lost 4 bases and J lost 0, with 11 bases in between. The CDR3 DNA reads as TGCGCCAGCAGCCCGACCGCGAGCTCCTATAATTCACCCCTCCACTTT. Translation: CASSPTASSYNSPLHF.

The gene calls are TRBV2 and TRBJ2-5, with D uncertain. CDR3 length equals 15 residues. V lost 3 bases and J 5 bases, leaving 16 bases between the germline ends. From germline, CDR1 is SNHLY and CDR2 FYNNEI. CDR3 sequence (DNA): TGTGCCAGCAGTGATGTCAGGAGAGTAAGGGAGACCCAGTACTTC. Translated, it gives CASSDVRRVRETQYF.

This clonotype was observed a handful of times. The J gene is TRBJ1-1, the V gene TRBV12-3 or TRBV12-4; D possibly corresponds to TRBD1 (5 bases). This CDR3 comprises 15 residues. Trimming left V 5 bases short and J 1 base short, with 14 bases between. In nucleotides, the CDR3 is TGTGCCAGCAGTCCCAGGGAGCGCTCGAACACTGAAGCTTTCTTT. It translates to CASSPRERSNTEAFF.

This clonotype was picked up a small number of times. The chain joins TRBV6-2 or TRBV6-3 to TRBJ2-7; D call uncertain. The CDR3 contains 13 residues. Per germline, CDR1 MNHEY and CDR2 SVGEGT. The V gene lost 0 bases and the J gene lost 3 bases, with 6 bases spanning the gap. The CDR3 DNA sequence: TGTGCCAGCAGTTACTCGGGTTTCTACGAGCAGTACTTC. Protein sequence: CASSYSGFYEQYF.

This clonotype has ten or more counts. J is TRBJ2-1 and V is TRBV27; unclear D gene. Trimming left V 7 bases short and J 0 bases short, with 13 bases between. The length of the CDR3 is 15 residues. Germline V lookup: CDR1 MNHEY, CDR2 SMNVEV (reference sequence). CDR3 sequence reads: CASTNGGSSYNEQFF. The CDR3 bases are TGTGCCAGCACCAACGGCGGAAGCTCCTACAATGAGCAGTTCTTC.

The chain has TRBV20-1 and TRBJ1-2; no firm D call. V was shortened by 3 bases and J by 4 bases, with 12 bases between the two germline ends. Germline V gene data show CDR1 as DFQATT and CDR2 as SNEGSKA (reference sequence). The CDR3 sequence is 13 residues long. Here the CDR3 DNA reads TGCAGTGCTAGCGACCGGGATAGCTATGGCTACACCTTC. It specifies CSASDRDSYGYTF.

This clonotype has just a few counts. V gene TRBV4-2 combines with J gene TRBJ1-1; a possible D gene is TRBD1 (5 bases). Germline assignment: CDR1 LGHNA and CDR2 YNFKEQ. Trimming pared 0 bases from V and 5 bases from J, leaving 13 bases between. The CDR3 has 15 amino acids. Here the CDR3 DNA reads TGTGCCAGCAGCCAAGAAACAGGCCTATGGACTGAAGCTTTCTTT. Its translation is CASSQETGLWTEAFF.

The chain combines TRBV3-1 with TRBJ2-7; a possible D gene is TRBD1 (6 bases). The CDR3 is made up of 15 amino acids. Germline CDR1 and CDR2: LGHDT and YNNKEL (reference sequence). Trimming shortened V by 5 bases and J by 3 bases, and 17 bases separated the two germline ends. CDR3 nucleotide sequence: TGTGCCAGCAGCACACTAACAGGGAAACTCTACGAGCAGTACTTC. This gives the protein CASSTLTGKLYEQYF.

This clonotype was observed a few times. The chain carries TRBV12-3 or TRBV12-4 and TRBJ2-7; 10 nucleotides line up with TRBD1. Trimming removed 7 bases from V and 0 bases from J; junction bases left unmatched: 6. The CDR3 totals 15 residues. In nucleotides, the CDR3 is TGTGCCAGCACGTTCGGGACAGGGGCCTCCTACGAGCAGTACTTC. Protein product: CASTFGTGASYEQYF.

This clonotype showed up many times. This chain connects TRBV4-3 to TRBJ2-7, with D unclear. V was trimmed by 0 bases and J by 6 bases, leaving 9 bases between them. This CDR3 comprises 13 residues. Germline V gene data show CDR1 as LGHNA and CDR2 as YSLEER. In DNA form, the CDR3 reads TGCGCCAGCAGCCAAGATGGCGGCCTCGAGCAGTACTTC. The encoded protein is CASSQDGGLEQYF.

DNA of the CDR3: TGCAGCGTCGCGACTACCTCGGGGCCGATCACTGAAGCTTTCTTT. Protein sequence: CSVATTSGPITEAFF. The chain links TRBV29-1 to TRBJ1-1; possible D gene TRBD1, 5 bases. Trimming stripped 6 bases from V and 4 bases from J, with 21 bases between. The length of the CDR3 is 15 residues. Germline CDR1 SQVTM, CDR2 ANQGSEA.

V and J are TRBV5-1 and TRBJ2-5; 7 bases line up with TRBD1. V shed 0 bases, J shed 5 bases, and the junction held 4 bases outside the gene matches. This CDR3 comprises 14 residues. Germline-derived CDR1 and CDR2 are SGHRS and YFSETQ. The CDR3 coding sequence is TGCGCCAGCAGCTTGGGGGACAGATCGGAGACCCAGTACTTC. It yields the protein CASSLGDRSETQYF.

This clonotype was counted a few times. The CDR3 DNA sequence: TGTGCCAGCAGCAGGACAGGGGCCCTAAATTCACCCCTCCACTTT. It encodes CASSRTGALNSPLHF. The rearrangement links TRBV6-1 to TRBJ1-6; TRBD1 agrees at 9 bases. Germline V gives CDR1 MNHNS, CDR2 SASEGT. V shed 6 bases and J 7 bases; nucleotides not matched to a gene: 7. This CDR3 has 15 amino acids.

This clonotype was counted at least ten times. The chain is built from TRBV6-5 and TRBJ2-1, with 8 bases matching TRBD2. The V gene's germline CDR1 is MNHEY and CDR2 SVGAGI. The junction had 4 bases not matched to a gene; V was cut back by 0 bases and J by 0 bases. This CDR3 has 17 residues. The CDR3 nucleotides are TGTGCCAGCAGTTACTCGAGTACTAGCGGCTCCTACAATGAGCAGTTCTTC. Its protein is CASSYSSTSGSYNEQFF.

This clonotype was found many times. This chain connects TRBV20-1 to TRBJ2-2; a possible D gene is TRBD1 (5 bases). Germline V gives CDR1 DFQATT, CDR2 SNEGSKA (reference sequence). V gave up 5 bases and J gave up 3 bases, with 10 bases separating them. This CDR3 comprises 13 residues. The CDR3 DNA follows: TGCAGTGCTTCAGGGTACGACACCGGGGAGCTGTTTTTT. Translating it yields CSASGYDTGELFF.

The CDR3 protein is CASTGQGATGELFF. The CDR3 region has the DNA TGTGCCAGCACAGGGCAGGGGGCGACCGGGGAGCTGTTTTTT. The chain joins TRBV27 to TRBJ2-2; 8 positions agree with TRBD1. Germline-derived CDR1 and CDR2 are MNHEY and SMNVEV (reference sequence). V trimming: 7 bases; J trimming: 5 bases; junction bases outside the gene matches: 6. The CDR3 length is 14 residues.

V usage is TRBV2 and J usage is TRBJ2-1; 10 positions agree with TRBD2. With V trimmed by 6 bases and J by 8 bases, 7 bases remained unmatched. The CDR3 totals 14 residues. The germline gives CDR1 SNHLY, CDR2 FYNNEI. CDR3 coding DNA: TGTGCCAGCAGACTAGCGGGACGGTACTATGAGCAGTTCTTC. The encoded protein is CASRLAGRYYEQFF.

This clonotype came up many times. V usage is TRBV29-1 and J usage is TRBJ1-4, with no clear D. This CDR3 is 13 amino acids long. Germline V lookup: CDR1 SQVTM, CDR2 ANQGSEA. Deletions cut 4 bases from V and 4 bases from J, with 10 bases between. The CDR3 region has the DNA TGCAGCGTTGTGACTCCCGATAATGAAAAACTGTTTTTT. This translates into CSVVTPDNEKLFF. Full variable domain (missing parts from reference TRBV29-1 and TRBJ1-4): SAVISQKPSRDICQRGTSLTIQCQVDSQVTMMFWYRQQPGQSLTLIATANQGSEATYESGFVIDKFPISRPNLTFSTLTVSNMSPEDSSIYLCSVVTPDNEKLFFGSGTQLSVL.

V gene TRBV7-9 combines with J gene TRBJ2-1; D remains unclear. Germline V gives CDR1 SEHNR, CDR2 FQNEAQ (reference sequence). The V end lost 8 bases, the J end lost 7 bases, and 6 bases lay between the germline ends. The CDR3 contains 10 residues. The CDR3 region has the DNA TGTGCCAGCGCTGGAAATGAGCAGTTCTTC. Protein: CASAGNEQFF.